The clone carrying this TCR beta chain was seen a handful of times. Antigen specificity is unknown. The data belong to a study of CD8 T cells in Susac syndrome. Study-wide context: The Susac syndrome patients that were sequenced included roughly 6 with active disease and 8 or 9 in remission. Points from the study as a whole: Clonal expansion was missing from Susac syndrome CD4+ T cell repertoires.

RNA in amounts of about 0.45 to 1 ug was reverse transcribed with random hexamers. TCRdb re-called the immunoSEQ multiplex PCR reads with MiXCR, one entry per CDR3 protein. The data contain over 150,000 distinct CDR3 sequences, about 95% of them singletons. Fulfillment of recently defined diagnostic criteria for definite or probable disease was shown by the patients with Susac syndrome. The TEMRA cells underwent FACS enrichment, while the CD8+ and CD4+ T cells underwent negative isolation. The CDR3 sequence is 11 residues long. Trimming cost V 8 bases and J 8 bases, with 12 bases left between them. The J gene is TRBJ1-1, the V gene TRBV12-3 or TRBV12-4; no definite D call. This sequence originates from a human donor with Susac syndrome. Sequenced sample: CD4+ T cells from PBMCs. The CDR3 protein is CASRLGTEAFF. CDR3 nucleotides: TGTGCCAGCCGGCTGGGCACAGAAGCTTTCTTT.